Listed here is a single TCR beta chain. The antigen is not known. Germline V gives CDR1 KGHSH, CDR2 LQKENI. This CDR3 contains 15 residues. Trimming shortened V by 8 bases and J by 5 bases, and 18 bases separated the two germline ends. This sample is part of a study of identical twins. General study findings and limits: Out-of-frame beta chain sequences displayed weaker excess sharing between twins. Instead of following the same donors, the conclusions were based on cross-sectional statistical analysis. Out-of-frame TCR alpha sharing in monozygotic twins exceeded recombination model predictions.

Template switching introduced a universal primer site, and the cDNA bore unique molecular identifiers. TCRdb re-analysed the 5' RACE reads in MiXCR, keeping a single row per CDR3 protein. The sample lists around 1.7 million distinct CDR3 sequences, about 32% occurring once. This chain links TRBV18 with TRBJ2-2; D remains unclear. This sequence originates from a newborn girl in good health. Sample: cord blood. The CDR3 loop is CASRSPPSGTGELFF. CDR3 nucleotide sequence: TGTGCCAGCCGATCACCACCATCCGGGACCGGGGAGCTGTTTTTT. Looking up the rest from reference TRBV18 and TRBJ2-2 gives the full variable domain: NAGVMQNPRHLVRRRGQEARLRCSPMKGHSHVYWYRQLPEEGLKFMVYLQKENIIDESGMPKERFSAEFPKEGPSILRIQQVVRGDSAAYFCASRSPPSGTGELFFGEGSRLTVL.